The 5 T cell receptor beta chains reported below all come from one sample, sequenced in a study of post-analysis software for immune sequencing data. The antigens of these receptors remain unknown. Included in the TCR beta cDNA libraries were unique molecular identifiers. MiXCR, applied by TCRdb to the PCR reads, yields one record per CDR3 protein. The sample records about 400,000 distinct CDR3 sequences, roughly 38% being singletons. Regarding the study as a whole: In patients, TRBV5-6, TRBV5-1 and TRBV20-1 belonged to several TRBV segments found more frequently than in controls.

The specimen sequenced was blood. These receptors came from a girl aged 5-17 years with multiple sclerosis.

The CDR3 sequence is CASRKGQDNQPQHF. The DNA for the CDR3 is TGTGCCAGCAGGAAAGGTCAGGACAATCAGCCCCAGCATTTT. This chain joins TRBV6-5 and TRBJ1-5; D not resolved. Between the trimmed V and J ends, which lost 6 bases and 3 bases, there was a span of 12 bases. Germline values: CDR1 MNHEY, CDR2 SVGAGI. This CDR3 spans 14 amino acids.

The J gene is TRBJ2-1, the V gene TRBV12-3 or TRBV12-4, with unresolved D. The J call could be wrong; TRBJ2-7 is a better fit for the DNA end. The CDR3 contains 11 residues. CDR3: CASTIDGEQYF. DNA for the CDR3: TGTGCCAGCACCATAGACGGTGAGCAGTACTTC.

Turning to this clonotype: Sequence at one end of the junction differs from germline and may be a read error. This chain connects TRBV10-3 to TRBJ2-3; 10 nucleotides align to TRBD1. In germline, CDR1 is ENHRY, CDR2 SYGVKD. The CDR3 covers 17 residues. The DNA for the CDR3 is TGTGCCATCAGTGAGTCGGAGGGACAGGGGAAGGCAGATACGCGGTATTTT. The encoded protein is CAISESEGQGKADTRYF.

The CDR3 loop is CASSLRGQGRNEQYF. Written as DNA, the CDR3 is TGTGCCAGCAGCTTGAGGGGGCAGGGTCGGAATGAGCAGTACTTC. The J gene is TRBJ2-7, the V gene TRBV7-9; TRBD1 agrees at 7 bases. The trim removed 3 bases at V and 7 bases at J, leaving 12 bases unmatched. This CDR3 contains 15 residues. Per germline, CDR1 SEHNR and CDR2 FQNEAQ (reference sequence).

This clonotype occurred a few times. CDR3 amino acids: CASSIAGSLVYGYTF. In DNA form, the CDR3 reads TGTGCCAGCAGTATAGCCGGGTCCTTGGTCTATGGCTACACCTTC. V is TRBV27 and J is TRBJ1-2; D ambiguous. The ends were cut back, 5 bases at V and 4 bases at J, with 17 bases in the middle. CDR1 and CDR2 from the germline V gene are MNHEY and SMNVEV (reference sequence). This CDR3 is 15 amino acids long.